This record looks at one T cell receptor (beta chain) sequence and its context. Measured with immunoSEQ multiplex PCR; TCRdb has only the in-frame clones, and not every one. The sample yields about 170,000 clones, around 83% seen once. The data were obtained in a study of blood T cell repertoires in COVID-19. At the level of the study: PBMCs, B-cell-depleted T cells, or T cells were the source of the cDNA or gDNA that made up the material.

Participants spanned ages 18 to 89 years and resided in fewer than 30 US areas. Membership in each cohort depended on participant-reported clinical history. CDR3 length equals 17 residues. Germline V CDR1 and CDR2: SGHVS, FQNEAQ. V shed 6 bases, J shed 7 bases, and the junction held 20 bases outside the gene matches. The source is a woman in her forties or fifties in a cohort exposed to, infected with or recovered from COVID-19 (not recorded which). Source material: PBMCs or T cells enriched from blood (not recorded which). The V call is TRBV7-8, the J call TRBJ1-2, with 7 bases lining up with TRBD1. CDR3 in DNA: TGTGCCAGCAGTCCAGCCGGGGCAGGGGGGATTTCTGGTGGCTACACCTTC. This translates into CASSPAGAGGISGGYTF.